This paragraph covers one TCR beta chain sequence. The study recruited people aged roughly 18 to 100 years across roughly 23 US areas. In assigning cohorts, the study relied on participant-reported clinical history. Original data processing: Researchers report that nucleated cell counts were estimated from reference gene primer amplification. Measured with immunoSEQ multiplex PCR; TCRdb has only the in-frame clones, and not every one. For V, J and clone size, that table is used; D and trimming come from the DNA. The sample holds 140,000 to 150,000 clones; roughly 84% are singletons and the top ten take roughly 5.7%. This sample was included in a study of blood T cell repertoires in COVID-19. Overall study: The analysed material was cDNA or gDNA that came from T cells, B-cell-depleted T cells, or PBMCs.

Germline CDR1 reads SGHTA; CDR2 reads FQGNSA. V gave up 3 bases and J gave up 7 bases; unmatched junction bases: 3. The CDR3 covers 14 residues. Sequences were obtained from PBMCs or T cells enriched from blood (not recorded which). The chain has TRBV7-2 and TRBJ2-1; 10 positions match TRBD2. The TCR originated in a woman aged 50 to 60 who had been exposed to COVID-19. The CDR3 protein is CASSLSGGANEQFF. The CDR3 region has the DNA TGTGCCAGCAGCTTGAGCGGGGGGGCTAATGAGCAGTTCTTC.